This TCR beta chain is drawn from a study of T cell responses to AZD1222 COVID-19 vaccine. The protocol was immunoSEQ multiplex PCR, while the TCRdb copy is restricted to in-frame clones and leaves out a portion. The sample holds around 130,000 clones, about 91% seen once. The sequences come from peripheral blood, collected 28 days after the second AZD1222 dose. The sequence was collected from an adult who received the AZD1222 COVID-19 vaccine.

CDR3 nucleotide sequence: TGTGCCAGCAGCGGCGTAAACACTGAAGCTTTCTTT. Its translation: CASSGVNTEAFF. This rearrangement joins TRBV9 to TRBJ1-1, with D unresolved. Trimming stripped 3 bases from V and 2 bases from J, with 5 bases between. Germline CDR1 is SGDLS and CDR2 is YYNGEE. The CDR3 spans 12 residues.